The clone carrying this T cell receptor beta chain was counted only a few times. This entry belongs to a study of blood T cells in healthy people across ages. Through a sample-barcoded 5' primer and a J-beta primer mix, a second PCR was run for about 6 to 12 cycles. TCRdb redid the calling of the 5' RACE reads with MiXCR, one entry per CDR3 protein. The sample includes around 1.5 million distinct CDR3 sequences, about 31% of them seen just once. The CDR3 runs to 16 residues. Trimming removed 1 base at V and 2 bases at J, with 14 bases between. Germline V gene data show CDR1 as LGHDT and CDR2 as YNNKEL (reference sequence). Donors ranged from about 6 to 95 years old and were healthy Caucasians in Russia.

The source material was blood. This chain connects TRBV3-1 to TRBJ2-5, with D perhaps matching TRBD1 (5 bases). The receptor was isolated from a woman aged 25 to 45 in good health. CDR3 sequence reads: CASSQAGNRHQETQYF. The CDR3 DNA sequence: TGTGCCAGCAGCCAAGCTGGGAACAGGCATCAAGAGACCCAGTACTTC.